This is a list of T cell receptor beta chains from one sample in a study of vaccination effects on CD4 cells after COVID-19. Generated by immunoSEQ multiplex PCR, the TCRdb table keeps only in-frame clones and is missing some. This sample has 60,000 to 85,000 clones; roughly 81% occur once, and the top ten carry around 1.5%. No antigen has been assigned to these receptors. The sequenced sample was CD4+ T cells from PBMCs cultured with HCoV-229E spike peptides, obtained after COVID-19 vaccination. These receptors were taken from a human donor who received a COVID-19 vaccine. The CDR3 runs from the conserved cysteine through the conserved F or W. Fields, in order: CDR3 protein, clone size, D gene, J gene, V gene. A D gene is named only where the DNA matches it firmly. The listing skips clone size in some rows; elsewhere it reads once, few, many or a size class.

CDR3: CASSQERGLVNEKLFF
size: .
D: TRBD1
J: TRBJ1-4
V: TRBV3-1/TRBV3-2

CDR3: CASSLLAAQETQYF
size: .
D: TRBD2
J: TRBJ2-5
V: TRBV2

CDR3: CASRRQGVEPQHF
size: .
D: TRBD1
J: TRBJ1-5
V: TRBV2

CDR3: CASSLPGGSGNTIYF
size: .
D: .
J: TRBJ1-3
V: TRBV5-8

CDR3: CASSFQGQETQYF
size: .
D: .
J: TRBJ2-5
V: TRBV7-9

CDR3: CASSPWGYDQPQHF
size: .
D: .
J: TRBJ1-5
V: TRBV7-2

CDR3: CASSPDTFYGYTF
size: few
D: .
J: TRBJ1-2
V: TRBV14

CDR3: CASSMPGGVFLNTEAFF
size: .
D: .
J: TRBJ1-1
V: TRBV5-1

CDR3: CASSYDAGTYYGYTF
size: .
D: .
J: TRBJ1-2
V: TRBV6-5

CDR3: CAISETVGKGVIQPQHF
size: few
D: .
J: TRBJ1-5
V: TRBV10-3

CDR3: CASSHRFSGGLGVIGELFF
size: once
D: .
J: TRBJ2-2
V: TRBV4-3

CDR3: CASRIGQGAYGYTF
size: few
D: TRBD1
J: TRBJ1-2
V: TRBV2

CDR3: CASKKTPRTEAFF
size: .
D: .
J: TRBJ1-1
V: TRBV19

CDR3: CASSYSSRKAYGYTF
size: .
D: .
J: TRBJ1-2
V: TRBV6-5

CDR3: CASSLVGRVDEQFF
size: .
D: .
J: TRBJ2-1
V: TRBV28

CDR3: CATLQRAEAFF
size: .
D: .
J: TRBJ1-1
V: TRBV2

CDR3: CASSWGLAGGEETQYF
size: few
D: TRBD2
J: TRBJ2-5
V: TRBV5-4

CDR3: CASSPGRGGPLHF
size: .
D: .
J: TRBJ1-6
V: TRBV6-5

CDR3: CASSLVQGDTEAFF
size: .
D: TRBD1
J: TRBJ1-1
V: TRBV5-1

CDR3: CASSTGRGSPLHF
size: .
D: .
J: TRBJ1-6
V: TRBV12-3/TRBV12-4

CDR3: CASSATGTGENEQFF
size: .
D: TRBD1
J: TRBJ2-1
V: TRBV7-2

CDR3: CATSDYRGAVGYTF
size: few
D: TRBD1
J: TRBJ1-2
V: TRBV24-1

CDR3: CASSLFPRTEAFF
size: .
D: .
J: TRBJ1-1
V: TRBV5-1

CDR3: CASSPTGGTNEKLFF
size: few
D: .
J: TRBJ1-4
V: TRBV4-1

CDR3: CASSFSRDTGELFF
size: .
D: .
J: TRBJ2-2
V: TRBV7-3

CDR3: CASSDPAKTGNYGYTF
size: .
D: .
J: TRBJ1-2
V: TRBV19

CDR3: CASKHGQTNTGELFF
size: .
D: .
J: TRBJ2-2
V: TRBV5-5

CDR3: CASSRGDADYGYTF
size: few
D: .
J: TRBJ1-2
V: TRBV5-4

CDR3: CASSEGASPDTQYF
size: .
D: .
J: TRBJ2-3
V: TRBV10-1

CDR3: CASSQGSLAQGDTQYF
size: .
D: .
J: TRBJ2-3
V: TRBV4-1

CDR3: CASSSRGGQGSTDTQYF
size: .
D: TRBD1
J: TRBJ2-3
V: TRBV6-2/TRBV6-3

CDR3: CASSHPQNRLLNTEAFF
size: .
D: .
J: TRBJ1-1
V: TRBV14

CDR3: CASSYDRGTEAFF
size: .
D: TRBD1
J: TRBJ1-1
V: TRBV6-5

CDR3: CASRTSGETDTQYF
size: .
D: TRBD2
J: TRBJ2-3
V: TRBV5-1